Ten or more counts support the clone carrying this TCR beta chain. The record originates from a study of T-cell reconstitution after alpha-beta-depleted transplantation in children. Unique molecular identifiers were incorporated into the prepared TCRbeta library. In TCRdb, the PCR reads were re-called with MiXCR into one record per CDR3 protein. The sample holds fewer than 120,000 distinct CDR3 sequences, about a tenth seen once. Trimming left V 3 bases short and J 6 bases short, with 12 bases between. The germline V gene has CDR1 DFQATT and CDR2 SNEGSKA (reference sequence). The CDR3 has 13 amino acids.

This clonotype was obtained from a human donor who donated a stem cell graft to a child with acute lymphoblastic leukemia. J is TRBJ2-1 and V is TRBV20-1, with D perhaps TRBD1 (6 bases). The sequencing here drew on PBMCs from the stem cell graft donor, taken from the stem cell graft. CDR3 amino acids: CSARNRALNEQFF. CDR3 nucleotides: TGCAGTGCTAGGAACAGGGCACTCAATGAGCAGTTCTTC.